This T cell receptor (beta chain) was documented in a study of Graves' ophthalmopathy and Graves' hyperthyroidism. Using RNA transcripts, the TCR beta CDR3 regions were amplified. Following a first-round RT-PCR that used HTBI primers, a second-round multiplex PCR was carried out. TCRdb recomputed calls from the multiplex PCR reads with MiXCR, one row per CDR3 protein. The sample shows under 250,000 distinct CDR3 sequences, less than 30% of them seen only once. Study findings and constraints: Blood also held most thyroid clonotypes expanded above 0.001 frequency.

To note about this clonotype: The target antigen is unknown.

Ophthalmopathy donors' eye disease showed moderate-to-severe activity, CAS of at least 3, NOSPECS of at least 4 and duration under 3 months. Sampling around 10 ml of fresh peripheral blood provided the PBMCs. Sequencing was carried out using peripheral blood. The source is a man aged 45-65 years with Graves' ophthalmopathy.

CDR3 region: CASSLDARGLGYTF. The CDR3 DNA reads TGTGCCAGCAGCTTAGATGCCAGGGGGCTTGGCTACACCTTC. This chain joins TRBV7-2 and TRBJ1-2, with 8 bases matching TRBD1. Germline trimming cut 1 base from V and 7 bases from J; bases unmatched to any gene: 5. Germline CDR1 SGHTA, CDR2 FQGNSA. The CDR3 spans 14 residues.